The next 3 T cell receptor beta chains were all read from a single sample in a study of shared clonotypes between healthy human individuals. Data came from immunoSEQ multiplex PCR; TCRdb stores just in-frame clones and leaves some out. The sample holds roughly 2 million clones, 90% to 96% seen once. The sequenced sample was naive CD4+ T cells sorted from blood. Subset specified: CD45RA+ positively selected. These receptors all come from a young man in good health.

This chain connects TRBV10-1 to TRBJ2-7; TRBD1 aligns across 9 bases. The CDR3 runs to 14 residues. Germline V lookup: CDR1 WNHNN, CDR2 SYGVQD (reference sequence). V dropped 4 bases and J dropped 4; count of bases not matched to a gene: 5. The CDR3 region is CASSANRGPYEQYF. The DNA for the CDR3 is TGCGCCAGCAGTGCTAACAGGGGGCCGTACGAGCAGTACTTC.

This sequence joins TRBV5-5 and TRBJ1-6; no definite D call. V lost 1 base to trimming and J lost 10 bases, with 6 bases between them. The CDR3 contains 12 residues. Germline V gene data show CDR1 as SGHKS and CDR2 as YYEKEE (reference sequence). CDR3 sequence: CASSLSWSPLHF. The CDR3 nucleotides are TGTGCCAGCAGCTTGAGTTGGTCACCCCTCCACTTT.

This clone was recorded once. V gene TRBV28 combines with J gene TRBJ1-5; a possible D gene is TRBD1 (6 bases). V was cut by 3 bases and J by 9 bases, with 15 bases left in between. CDR1 and CDR2 from the germline V gene are MDHEN and SYDVKM. The CDR3 runs 14 residues. CDR3 bases: TGTGCCAGCAGTTTCTTGGGGGCTGGAGGGCCCCAGCATTTT. Translating it yields CASSFLGAGGPQHF.